The 22 T cell receptor beta chains reported below all come from one sample, sequenced in a study of CD8 T cells in ankylosing spondylitis. TCRdb re-called the 5' RACE reads through MiXCR, storing one row per CDR3 protein. The sample includes 340,000 or so distinct CDR3 sequences, roughly 14% seen only once; the top ten take 1.1%. Specimen: blood, either unsorted or a sorted T cell fraction (not recorded which). The receptors shown here come from a male donor with ankylosing spondylitis or in good health (not recorded which).

In this sample, this clonotype turned up many times. The genes are TRBV10-3 and TRBJ1-1; D call uncertain. Germline V gene data show CDR1 as ENHRY and CDR2 as SYGVKD. The CDR3 sequence is 15 residues long. Trimming left V 6 bases short and J 0 bases short, with 14 bases between. The CDR3 sequence is CAIRVDLTMNTEAFF. In nucleotides, the CDR3 is TGTGCCATCAGAGTGGACCTTACGATGAACACTGAAGCTTTCTTT.

This clonotype was counted only a few times. The chain combines TRBV29-1 with TRBJ2-1, with D hard to call. CDR3 length equals 14 residues. Germline lookup yields CDR1 SQVTM and CDR2 ANQGSEA. V lost 4 bases and J lost 7, with 17 bases in between. CDR3 sequence: CSVGKRNDGNEQFF. The CDR3 DNA follows: TGCAGCGTTGGTAAAAGAAACGACGGTAATGAGCAGTTCTTC.

The chain joins TRBV12-3 or TRBV12-4 to TRBJ2-2; 9 bases are shared with TRBD2. The CDR3 is made up of 16 amino acids. V was clipped by 3 bases and J by 6 bases; unmatched bases: 8. The CDR3 is CASSFPLAGYAGELFF. In DNA form, the CDR3 reads TGTGCCAGCAGTTTTCCGCTAGCGGGATACGCCGGGGAGCTGTTTTTT.

The chain is built from TRBV12-3 or TRBV12-4 and TRBJ2-3, with a weak D call TRBD2 (5 bases). Trimming left V 7 bases short and J 4 bases short, with 12 bases between. The CDR3 consists of 13 residues. In DNA, the CDR3 is TGTGCCAGCACCACGGAGGCCCCAGATACGCAGTATTTT. It yields the protein CASTTEAPDTQYF.

The J gene is TRBJ1-1, the V gene TRBV11-3, with TRBD1 identical over 8 bases. The J segment lost 3 bases and the V segment lost 2 bases, leaving 5 bases of the junction unmatched. Germline lookup yields CDR1 SGHNT and CDR2 YENEEA. The CDR3 runs 15 residues. The CDR3 region is CASSLRQGAHTEAFF. The CDR3 bases are TGTGCCAGCAGCTTAAGGCAGGGGGCTCACACTGAAGCTTTCTTT.

This clonotype was counted ten times or more. V gene TRBV4-1 combines with J gene TRBJ2-7, with TRBD2 matching 14 bases. The CDR3 consists of 17 residues. V lost 4 bases, J lost 0 bases, and 5 bases stayed unmatched. Germline V gene data show CDR1 as MGHRA and CDR2 as YSYEKL. This CDR3 reads CASSPGTSGGRSYEQYF. CDR3 in DNA: TGCGCCAGCAGCCCCGGGACTAGCGGGGGCCGCTCCTACGAGCAGTACTTC.

This chain connects TRBV7-8 to TRBJ2-7; a possible D gene is TRBD2 (7 bases). Trimming took 1 base from V and 9 from J, leaving 22 bases between them. In germline, CDR1 is SGHVS, CDR2 FQNEAQ. This CDR3 has 16 amino acids. Here the CDR3 reads CASSLEGWGGGGGQYF. The CDR3 DNA follows: TGTGCCAGCAGCTTAGAAGGCTGGGGGGGGGGCGGCGGGCAGTACTTC.

This clonotype was seen only a few times. The genes are TRBV6-1 and TRBJ2-5; 9 positions match TRBD2. Trimming cost V 7 bases and J 5 bases; bases outside gene matches: 8. Germline CDR1 reads MNHNS; CDR2 reads SASEGT. CDR3 length equals 14 residues. The CDR3 DNA reads TGTGCCAGCATCCTCGGGACTAGCCGGGAGACCCAGTACTTC. Encoded protein: CASILGTSRETQYF.

In its sample, this clonotype was seen a few times. The chain joins TRBV20-1 to TRBJ2-7, with a weak D call TRBD2 (6 bases). The germline V and J ends were trimmed by 2 bases and 1 base, with 12 bases remaining between them. The CDR3 is made up of 14 amino acids. Germline-derived CDR1 and CDR2 are DFQATT and SNEGSKA (reference sequence). CDR3 in amino acids: CSARKGLLSYEQYF. The CDR3 DNA follows: TGCAGTGCTAGAAAGGGACTTTTATCCTACGAGCAGTACTTC.

Only a few counts were recorded for this clonotype. The chain is built from TRBV27 and TRBJ2-1; D is undetermined. CDR1 is MNHEY, CDR2 SMNVEV, per germline (reference sequence). This CDR3 has 15 residues. Trimming shortened V by 0 bases and J by 9 bases, and 15 bases separated the two germline ends. The CDR3 coding sequence is TGTGCCAGCAGTTTATCCGGCGGAGTTGAAGGTGAGCAGTTCTTC. Amino acids: CASSLSGGVEGEQFF.

The chain carries TRBV10-3 and TRBJ2-3; a weak D match, TRBD2 (7 bases). The CDR3 covers 15 residues. The germline CDR1 and CDR2 sequences are ENHRY and SYGVKD. V lost 7 bases to trimming and J lost 4 bases, with 18 bases between them. CDR3 sequence reads: CAITPYGGQADTQYF. The CDR3 DNA follows: TGTGCCATCACCCCTTACGGGGGGCAAGCAGATACGCAGTATTTT.

In its sample, this clonotype was seen a few times. The gene calls are TRBV10-1 and TRBJ2-1; possibly TRBD1 or TRBD2 for D (6 bases each). The germline V gene encodes CDR1 WNHNN and CDR2 SYGVQD (reference sequence). V shed 0 bases and J shed 8 bases, with 14 bases lying between them. The CDR3 is 15 amino acids. This CDR3 reads CASSESGGLLHEQFF. DNA for the CDR3: TGCGCCAGCAGTGAGTCGGGGGGCCTTCTCCATGAGCAGTTCTTC.

This clonotype was seen a few times. This chain connects TRBV5-1 to TRBJ1-3; D gene uncertain. The CDR3 runs 14 residues. Germline V lookup: CDR1 SGHRS, CDR2 YFSETQ. V lost 4 bases and J lost 8, with 16 bases in between. CDR3 sequence: CASSVRATGDTIYF. CDR3 in DNA: TGCGCCAGCAGCGTCCGGGCCACCGGAGACACCATATATTTT.

The rearrangement uses TRBV19 and TRBJ1-1, with D perhaps TRBD1 (6 bases). V was pared by 3 bases and J by 0 bases, with 8 bases between. The CDR3 has 14 amino acids. CDR1 is LNHDA and CDR2 is SQIVND in the germline V gene (reference sequence). The CDR3 DNA follows: TGTGCCAGTAGTATCGGGGGCATGAACACTGAAGCTTTCTTT. Its protein is CASSIGGMNTEAFF.

This clonotype was detected many times. The chain joins TRBV12-3 or TRBV12-4 to TRBJ1-4, with 9 bases matching TRBD1. The length of the CDR3 is 16 residues. V dropped 3 bases and J dropped 10; count of bases not matched to a gene: 12. Written as DNA, the CDR3 is TGTGCCAGCAGTTTCGAAGGGGGACAGGGCGTAGGAAAACTGTTTTTT. Its translation is CASSFEGGQGVGKLFF.

This clonotype was counted between two and nine times. This chain links TRBV20-1 with TRBJ1-1, with a weak D call TRBD1 (5 bases). Germline V gives CDR1 DFQATT, CDR2 SNEGSKA (reference sequence). Trimming shortened V by 7 bases and J by 0 bases, and 12 bases separated the two germline ends. This CDR3 comprises 13 residues. For the CDR3, the DNA is TGCAGTGGGGGGTTAGGCATGAACACTGAAGCTTTCTTT. Protein product: CSGGLGMNTEAFF.

There are a few counts of this clonotype. This chain connects TRBV5-1 to TRBJ1-6; D unresolved. Germline lookup yields CDR1 SGHRS and CDR2 YFSETQ. The CDR3 totals 15 residues. V dropped 7 bases and J dropped 5 bases, with 16 bases sitting between them. As DNA, the CDR3 is TGCGCCAGCCGAAGGTCCCCACGGGATAATTCACCCCTCCACTTT. It specifies CASRRSPRDNSPLHF.

This clonotype was picked up a small number of times. The chain has TRBV12-3 or TRBV12-4 and TRBJ1-2, with TRBD1 matching over 7 bases. Losses at the gene ends were 3 bases for V and 0 bases for J; bases not matched to a gene: 4. The length of the CDR3 is 15 residues. This CDR3 reads CASSFLQGANYGYTF. CDR3 sequence (DNA): TGTGCCAGCAGTTTCCTCCAGGGGGCTAACTATGGCTACACCTTC.

J is TRBJ1-4 and V is TRBV11-3, with a weak D call TRBD1 (6 bases). The CDR3 sequence is 16 residues long. The V gene lost 5 bases and the J gene lost 4 bases, with 17 bases spanning the gap. The germline V gene has CDR1 SGHNT and CDR2 YENEEA. The CDR3 nucleotides are TGTGCCAGCAGCATAAGGGGGGCACAGAATAATGAAAAACTGTTTTTT. This translates into CASSIRGAQNNEKLFF.

This chain uses TRBV12-5 with TRBJ2-1, with 10 bases fitting TRBD2. The CDR3 loop spans 16 amino acids. V lost 0 bases to trimming and J lost 7 bases; unmatched junction nucleotides: 6. Looked up from germline, CDR1 is LGHNT and CDR2 is FRNRAP. CDR3 DNA sequence: TGTGCTAGTGGTTTGGTATTAGCGGGAGGATGGAATGAGCAGTTCTTC. Protein sequence: CASGLVLAGGWNEQFF.

V and J are TRBV4-1 and TRBJ1-6; the D gene is possibly TRBD1 (6 bases). The CDR3 is 16 residues long. Looked up from germline, CDR1 is MGHRA and CDR2 is YSYEKL. V lost 1 base, J lost 6 bases, and 13 bases lay in between. CDR3 sequence reads: CASSQVTDRFNSPLHF. CDR3 sequence (DNA): TGCGCCAGCAGCCAAGTTACTGACAGGTTTAATTCACCCCTCCACTTT.

V is TRBV14 and J is TRBJ2-1, with D unclear. CDR3 length equals 14 residues. The germline V gene encodes CDR1 SGHDN and CDR2 FVKESK. V gave up 2 bases and J gave up 10 bases, with 15 bases separating them. CDR3 region: CASSQQMAPGEQFF. As DNA, the CDR3 is TGTGCCAGCAGCCAACAAATGGCCCCAGGAGAGCAGTTCTTC.